This T cell receptor beta chain is from a study of shared clonotypes between healthy human individuals. Repertoires were generated with immunoSEQ multiplex PCR, while TCRdb's copy carries only in-frame clones and drops some. The sample contains roughly 2.1 million clones, just over 90% of which appear only once. CD45RO-negative, CCR7-selected cells formed the naive CD8 fraction, which excluded terminally differentiated effector memory CD45RA+ cells. This clone was counted a single time. The source is a young man in good health. Some clones in this sample may be carry-over from other donors' samples. What was sequenced was naive CD8+ T cells from PBMCs.

In nucleotides, the CDR3 is TGTGCCAGCAGGAATAAACCTGGGACAGGGCCTAATCAGCCCCAGCATTTT. Amino acid sequence: CASRNKPGTGPNQPQHF. The chain links TRBV21-1 to TRBJ1-5; the table gives TRBD1 as D, unverified against the DNA. TRBV21-1 is described as a pseudogene. The length of the CDR3 is 17 residues.